The entry below describes one TCR beta chain. This CDR3 is 15 amino acids long. Trimming removed 7 bases from V and 8 bases from J; junction bases left unmatched: 10. Germline assignment: CDR1 MDHEN and CDR2 SYDVKM. These data originate in a study of neoadjuvant anti-PD-1 for oral cavity cancer. The wider study: Patients without progression got a fourth dose around day 43.

Time point here: after neoadjuvant nivolumab, at surgical resection. Analysis of PBMCs was direct, with no culture step. Sequenced by immunoSEQ multiplex PCR; TCRdb stores in-frame clones only, minus some. This sample has 55,000 to 75,000 clones, with about 86% found just once. The TCR sequence derives from a person aged 40 to 85 with oral cavity squamous cell carcinoma. The sample here was PBMCs, taken after nivolumab (anti-PD-1) treatment. The chain is built from TRBV28 and TRBJ2-1; 11 bases are shared with TRBD2. The CDR3 is CASTRGLAGGYEQFF. Written as DNA, the CDR3 is TGTGCCAGCACCCGGGGGCTAGCGGGAGGCTATGAGCAGTTCTTC.